The rows below give T cell receptor beta chains drawn from one sample of a study of shared clonotypes between healthy human individuals. The protocol was immunoSEQ multiplex PCR, while the TCRdb copy is restricted to in-frame clones and leaves out a portion. The sample lists 2 million to 2.5 million clones, approximately 96% occurring once. The specimen was naive CD4+ T cells sorted from blood. The receptors shown here come from a man aged 18-30 years in good health. Each CDR3 is given with its conserved first and last residue. D genes are given only for firm matches.

v_gene: TRBV11-2
d_gene: .
j_gene: TRBJ2-7
CDR3aa: CASRKTGGPYEQYF
CDR3nt: TGTGCCAGCAGAAAGACGGGGGGCCCCTACGAGCAGTACTTC

v_gene: TRBV7-2
d_gene: TRBD2
j_gene: TRBJ2-3
CDR3aa: CASSLETAGGVADTQYF
CDR3nt: TGTGCCAGCAGCTTAGAAACTGCGGGAGGAGTGGCAGATACGCAGTATTTT

v_gene: TRBV7-2
d_gene: TRBD2
j_gene: TRBJ2-3
CDR3aa: CASSISGSTDTQYF
CDR3nt: TGTGCCAGCAGCATTAGCGGGTCCACAGATACGCAGTATTTT

v_gene: TRBV19
d_gene: TRBD1
j_gene: TRBJ2-5
CDR3aa: CASSMTGSAKTQYF
CDR3nt: TGTGCCAGTAGTATGACAGGGTCGGCGAAGACCCAGTACTTC

v_gene: TRBV7-2
d_gene: TRBD2
j_gene: TRBJ2-5
CDR3aa: CASSLLAGDRETQYF
CDR3nt: TGTGCCAGCAGCTTACTAGCGGGAGATCGAGAGACCCAGTACTTC

v_gene: TRBV2
d_gene: .
j_gene: TRBJ1-6
CDR3aa: CASSLGRASRSPLHF
CDR3nt: TGTGCCAGCAGCCTTGGACGGGCCTCCCGGTCACCCCTCCACTTT

v_gene: TRBV5-6
d_gene: TRBD2
j_gene: TRBJ2-5
CDR3aa: CASSPSGEGETQYF
CDR3nt: TGTGCCAGCAGCCCTAGCGGGGAGGGGGAGACCCAGTACTTC

v_gene: TRBV4-1
d_gene: .
j_gene: TRBJ2-5
CDR3aa: CASSQDSGYSYYETQYF
CDR3nt: TGCGCCAGCAGCCAAGATTCTGGCTACTCCTACTATGAGACCCAGTACTTC

v_gene: TRBV5-1
d_gene: .
j_gene: TRBJ2-3
CDR3aa: CASSSGLPSTDTQYF
CDR3nt: TGCGCCAGCAGTTCCGGACTGCCGAGCACAGATACGCAGTATTTT

v_gene: TRBV28
d_gene: .
j_gene: TRBJ2-5
CDR3aa: CASMRLPGDQYF
CDR3nt: TGTGCCAGCATGAGGCTCCCGGGCGACCAGTACTTC